These T cell receptor beta chains were read from a single sample in a study of CD8 T cells in ankylosing spondylitis. MiXCR, run by TCRdb on the 5' RACE reads, gives a single entry per CDR3 protein. Of under 550,000 distinct CDR3 sequences listed, roughly 26% are singletons. Sequenced material: blood, either unsorted or a sorted T cell fraction (not recorded which). These receptors came from a male donor with ankylosing spondylitis. Each CDR3 is given with its conserved first and last residue.

v_gene | CDR3aa
TRBV25-1 | CASRGGSNEQFF
TRBV27 | CATIVRERGNEQFF
TRBV7-8 | CASSLGIGYEQYF
TRBV20-1 | CSAISAPETQYF
TRBV5-1 | CASSLVPSGANVLTF
TRBV18 | CASSLTGGNIQYF
TRBV5-1 | CASSFSPQLRGTEAFF
TRBV7-7 | CASSFDINTEAFF
TRBV11-2 | CASSRDRVNGELFF
TRBV5-1 | CASSLGPTGSSYNEQFF
TRBV6-1 | CASSQSGLDNEQFF
TRBV12-3/TRBV12-4 | CASSLGSRSNQPQHF
TRBV3-1 | CASSQQRDYGYTF
TRBV20-1 | CSAADSYTDTQYF
TRBV20-1 | CSASTGMETQYF
TRBV7-8 | CASSEGQFSPLHF
TRBV10-3 | CAISDPASGVYNEQFF
TRBV5-1 | CASSVGPPYTGELFF
TRBV11-2 | CASSWAVRETQYF
TRBV5-1 | CASSLVAGLEQYF
TRBV6-1 | CASSEHLADSNEQFF
TRBV10-1 | CASSEGRLISYNEQFF
TRBV5-1 | CASSLDPGGTGANVLTF
TRBV12-3/TRBV12-4 | CASSPTGHEQFF